This T cell receptor (beta chain) comes out of a study of pediatric ulcerative colitis. At colonoscopy, a blood sample was also collected. The J segment lost 3 bases and the V segment lost 4 bases, leaving 11 bases of the junction unmatched. The CDR3 has 15 amino acids. The germline V gene encodes CDR1 GTSNPN and CDR2 SVGIG (reference sequence). Some clones are missing from TCRdb's copy, which holds only in-frame ones; the method was immunoSEQ multiplex PCR. The sample has about 32,000 clones; roughly 82% are singletons. The chain has TRBV30 and TRBJ2-7, with 8 bases identical to TRBD1. This receptor was taken from a boy aged 5-17 years with severe ulcerative colitis. Sequencing was carried out using blood. CDR3 protein: CAWTLRTGLNYEQYF. In nucleotides, the CDR3 is TGTGCCTGGACACTACGGACAGGGCTGAACTACGAGCAGTACTTC.